Below, one T cell receptor (beta chain) is given with its context. What this receptor recognizes is not known. Qualities for individual bases were not recorded, and no much larger clone is one base off. These data are taken from a study of shared clonotypes between healthy human individuals (dated by TCRdb to the early 2020s). Regarding the research as a whole: A few men and two women, aged 18 to 49 years, made up the cohort. For each donor, CD4 naive and CD4 memory were each given three plates, CD8 naive was given two plates, and CD8 memory was given one plate. To estimate repertoire size and how much clonotypes are shared between individuals, the study performed deep sequencing of blood TCR repertoires from a few healthy adults. To increase sequencing depth and limit assay-specific biases, different laboratories used diverse techniques to prepare libraries and sequence TCR repertoires. Per donor, leukapheresis produced somewhere between about 0.8 and 9.5 billion PBMCs. The research as a whole found: Even with the large sequencing depth, rarefaction of the sorted-subset datasets indicated that sequencing was incomplete. Because the study included a small number of donors, the genetic and exposure-history diversity represented was limited. Higher generation probabilities were observed for clonotypes shared by all four sorted-subset donors than for non-shared clonotypes. Sampling was limited to blood, and TCR repertoires in tissue likely differ from TCR repertoires in blood. Sharing across four donors was observed for about 5% of naive CD4, over 3% of naive CD8, over 2% of memory CD4, and about 0.4% of memory CD8 clonotypes. Pairwise subsampling indicated that sequencing depth was expected to affect the degree of clonotype sharing among donors. Estimated clonotype richness was generally larger for naive than for memory subsets.

Spanning cysteine to phenylalanine, the CDR3 consists of 15 amino acids. Of all the DNA, just the CDR3 is kept, 45 bases in frame from base 1. CDR1 and CDR2 are read off the germline V gene as MNHNS and SASEGT. V is cut back by 4 bases and J by 3 bases, with 5 bases in the junction unmatched. Using the deep immunoSEQ assay, TCR CDR3 regions were amplified from genomic DNA by multiplex PCR. For each cell subset, the extracted genomic DNA was distributed evenly across all wells of several immunoSEQ 96-well plates, and each plate served as one replicate. For sorted subsets, each replicate PCR was loaded with about 200 ng genomic DNA, equivalent to some 27,000 T cell genomes. Purified libraries were quantified with a Qubit 3.0 fluorometer, sized on a Bioanalyzer 2100, and re-quantified with the KAPA Library Quantification kit. Every immunoSEQ 96-well plate was sequenced on a separate single-read 150-cycle Illumina NextSeq 550 flow cell. Under the source paper's analysis protocol: Because only junctional sequences without quality scores were contained in the immunoSEQ output, filtering matching that applied to full-length reads could not be performed. Sequences were annotated with PyIR, a Python wrapper for IgBLAST v1.9, using IMGT germline references to assign V/J genes and CDR3. Any read was removed if the V/J assignment was weak (E-value above 1e-6), the CDR3 was missing, or the read contained stop codons, out-of-frame junctions, or ambiguous translated residues. A V3J clonotype was defined by an identical inferred V gene, J gene, and CDR3 amino acid sequence. To compute the percentage overlap between repertoires, the number of shared unique clonotypes was divided by the size of the smaller repertoire. Three approaches were used to assess repertoire richness: RTK rarefaction, the Chao1 estimator, and Recon v2.1 estimates of unobserved clonotypes. Generation probabilities were computed with OLGA for all TCRbeta clonotypes obtained by the gDNA method from a few donors. The source is immuneACCESS, and TCRdb retained only in-frame sequences with V and J called. Part of the clones is not carried over; for the studies checked, unresolved V genes explain less than half of this, and the remainder is unexplained. The V and J calls and the clone size are those of that table, but D and trimming were determined from the DNA. The sample table lists about 730,000 clones, over 55% of them with a count of one. Clones ranked in the top ten supply under 2% of the sample.

Donors were healthy HIV-negative adults with no recently reported acute infections or vaccinations. All donors were Caucasian adults living in Nashville, Tennessee, USA. CD4+ T cells were enriched by magnetic negative selection, after which naive cells were positively selected on CD45RA and the negative fraction was taken as the memory subset. Blood was obtained by leukapheresis, after which PBMCs were separated by Ficoll-Histopaque density gradient centrifugation and cryopreserved in liquid nitrogen vapor phase. Analytical flow cytometry was used to check the purity and quantity of each magnetically sorted T cell population. Each sorted fraction had its genomic DNA isolated and then quantified by UV absorbance on a Nanodrop 2000c.

Recombination linked TRBV6-1 to TRBJ1-5; TRBD1 fits 8 bases in the junction. Sequencing was done on a sample of memory CD4+ T cells sorted from blood. The label giving this sample's cell subset or site can be read as: CD45RA-negative fraction. The TCR originated in a woman aged 25 to 39 in good health. The encoded CDR3 is CASSVRQGFNQPQHF. The nucleotide sequence is TGTGCCAGCAGTGTTAGACAGGGGTTCAATCAGCCCCAGCATTTT.